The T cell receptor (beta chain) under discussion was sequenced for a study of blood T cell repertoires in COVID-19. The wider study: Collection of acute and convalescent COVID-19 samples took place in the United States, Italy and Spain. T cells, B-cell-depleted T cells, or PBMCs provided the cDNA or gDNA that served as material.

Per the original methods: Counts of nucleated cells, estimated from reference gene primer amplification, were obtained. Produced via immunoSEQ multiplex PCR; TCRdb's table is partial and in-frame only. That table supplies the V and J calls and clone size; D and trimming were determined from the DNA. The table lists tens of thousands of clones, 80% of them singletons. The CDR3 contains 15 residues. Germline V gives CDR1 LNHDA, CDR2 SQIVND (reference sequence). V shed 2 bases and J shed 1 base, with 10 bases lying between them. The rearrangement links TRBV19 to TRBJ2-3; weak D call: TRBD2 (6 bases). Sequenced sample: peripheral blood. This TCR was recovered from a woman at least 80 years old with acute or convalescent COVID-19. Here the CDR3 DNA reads TGTGCCAGTAGTATAATGGAGCGGGGCACAGATACGCAGTATTTT. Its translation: CASSIMERGTDTQYF.